These T cell receptor beta chains were read from a single sample in a study of blood T cells in healthy people across ages. TCRdb used MiXCR to reprocess the 5' RACE reads, holding one entry per CDR3 protein. The sample shows 890,000 or so distinct CDR3 sequences, around 68% of them seen only once. Sequencing was carried out using blood. Source of these receptors: a man aged 30 to 39 in good health. The CDR3 runs from the conserved cysteine through the conserved F or W. D genes are given only for firm matches. Size values are once, few and many counts, or a class for expanded clones, and some rows have none.

D gene | J gene | clone size | V gene | CDR3 DNA | CDR3 protein
- | TRBJ2-5 | - | TRBV10-3 | TGTGCCATCAGTGAGTCCCAGACCCAGTACTTC | CAISESQTQYF
TRBD1 | TRBJ1-5 | - | TRBV29-1 | TGCAGCGCTGGAGAGGGGGCGGGTCAGCCCCAGCATTTT | CSAGEGAGQPQHF
- | TRBJ2-7 | - | TRBV7-3 | TGTGCCAGCAGCCCCCACTTGACTAGTGTCTATGAGCAGTACTTC | CASSPHLTSVYEQYF
- | TRBJ2-1 | - | TRBV29-1 | TGCAGCGTTGAAGAGGACAGCCTAACCTACAATGAGCAGTTCTTC | CSVEEDSLTYNEQFF
- | TRBJ2-7 | - | TRBV7-8 | TGTGCCAGCAGCTTAGGTTCCAGGGGTAGACCCGAGCAGTACTTC | CASSLGSRGRPEQYF
TRBD2 | TRBJ2-5 | - | TRBV4-2 | TGTGCCAGCAGCCAAGCCCGGAATAGCGGGAAAGAGACCCAGTACTTC | CASSQARNSGKETQYF
- | TRBJ1-2 | - | TRBV7-2 | TGTGCCAGCAGCAGATCCTATGGCTACACCTTC | CASSRSYGYTF
TRBD2 | TRBJ2-3 | once | TRBV7-2 | TGTGCCAGCAGCTTAGCGGCTAGCGGACGAGATACGCAGTATTTT | CASSLAASGRDTQYF
- | TRBJ2-3 | few | TRBV10-3 | TGTGCCATCAGTGAGTCGAACCTGGATACGCAGTATTTT | CAISESNLDTQYF
TRBD2 | TRBJ2-1 | - | TRBV29-1 | TGCAGCGGTGTGGCGGGACTAGCGGGAGAGCAGTTCTTC | CSGVAGLAGEQFF
- | TRBJ2-5 | - | TRBV12-3/TRBV12-4 | TGTGCCAGCAGTCCAGGGTTTGAAGAGACCCAGTACTTC | CASSPGFEETQYF
TRBD1 | TRBJ2-7 | - | TRBV7-2 | TGTGCCAGCAGCTCTCGACAGGGGTTTGATTACGAGCAGTACTTC | CASSSRQGFDYEQYF
- | TRBJ2-5 | once | TRBV4-2 | TGTGCCAGCAGTCCCGGGACAACGAAGACCCAGTACTTC | CASSPGTTKTQYF
- | TRBJ2-3 | few | TRBV20-1 | TGCAGTGCTAGGAGGGGAAGCTTTGATACGCAGTATTTT | CSARRGSFDTQYF
- | TRBJ1-5 | - | TRBV4-2 | TGTGCCAGCAGCCAAGAAGCAGGGGATAGAAATCAGCCCCAGCATTTT | CASSQEAGDRNQPQHF
- | TRBJ1-3 | - | TRBV27 | TGTGCCAGCAGTTACGGTTCTGGAAACACCATATATTTT | CASSYGSGNTIYF
TRBD1 | TRBJ1-2 | once | TRBV2 | TGTGCCAGCAAGCTATCATTCGGACAGGGTGGCTCTGGCTACACCTTC | CASKLSFGQGGSGYTF
TRBD2 | TRBJ2-7 | - | TRBV7-6 | TGTGCCAGCAGTTTCGTTAGCGGGGGGGCCGATGAGCAGTACTTC | CASSFVSGGADEQYF
TRBD1 | TRBJ2-5 | - | TRBV29-1 | TGCAGCCTCCGCCGGGACAGGGAAGAGACCCAGTACTTC | CSLRRDREETQYF
- | TRBJ2-5 | - | TRBV28 | TGTGCCAGCAGTGGGGCCCTAGAGGGGGAGCAGTACTTC | CASSGALEGEQYF
TRBD1 | TRBJ1-4 | - | TRBV6-5 | TGTGCCAGCAGAGGGACAGGGGCCCTTTTGGAAAAACTGTTTTTT | CASRGTGALLEKLFF
- | TRBJ2-5 | - | TRBV3-1 | TGTGCCAGCAGACATGGGGCATCAGAGACCCAGTACTTC | CASRHGASETQYF
- | TRBJ2-5 | - | TRBV12-3/TRBV12-4 | TGTGCCAGCACCCTTCTATACATCTTGGGACATAGTCAAGAGACCCAGTACTTC | CASTLLYILGHSQETQYF
TRBD1 | TRBJ1-2 | - | TRBV5-5 | TGTGCCAGCAGCTTCTCGGGACAGGGTGGCTATGGCTACACCTTC | CASSFSGQGGYGYTF
- | TRBJ2-2 | - | TRBV4-3 | TGCGCCAGCAGCGAAATACGGCGGGGGCTGAACACCGGGGAGCTGTTTTTT | CASSEIRRGLNTGELFF
- | TRBJ1-2 | - | TRBV9 | TGTGCCAGCAGCGACACTATATGGGGCTACACCTTC | CASSDTIWGYTF
TRBD1 | TRBJ2-1 | - | TRBV9 | TGTGCCAGCAGCGCAGCACCACGGACAGGATCGCATGAGCAGTTCTTC | CASSAAPRTGSHEQFF
TRBD1 | TRBJ2-4 | - | TRBV28 | TGTGCCAGCAGTTTTGGGGACAGAGGCCCCCAGTACTTC | CASSFGDRGPQYF
TRBD2 | TRBJ2-1 | - | TRBV7-2 | TGTGCCAGCAGCGCGACTAGCGGGCCCCCCAAGGAGCAGTTCTTC | CASSATSGPPKEQFF
- | TRBJ1-2 | - | TRBV4-2 | TGTGCCAGCAGCCAAGATAGAAGACAGGTTGATGGCTACACCTTC | CASSQDRRQVDGYTF
- | TRBJ2-6 | - | TRBV7-3 | TGTGCCAGCAGCCCCCTGGGGGTAAGCTCTGGGGCCAACGTCCTGACTTTC | CASSPLGVSSGANVLTF
TRBD1 | TRBJ2-7 | - | TRBV12-3/TRBV12-4 | TGTGCCAGCAGTTGGCCCCCGGGGACAGGGGGGTACGAGCAGTACTTC | CASSWPPGTGGYEQYF
- | TRBJ2-5 | - | TRBV5-1 | TGCGCCAGCAACCGAGTGGGGGGCCTCCAAGAGACCCAGTACTTC | CASNRVGGLQETQYF
- | TRBJ2-1 | - | TRBV6-2/TRBV6-3 | TGTGCCAGCAATCAAGCAGCCAGCGGGGAGCAGTTCTTC | CASNQAASGEQFF
- | TRBJ1-1 | few | TRBV15 | TGTGCCACCAGCCCGACAGGGAACACTGAAGCTTTCTTT | CATSPTGNTEAFF
- | TRBJ2-6 | few | TRBV7-2 | TGTGCCAGCAGCTTTCCAGCTGGGGCCAACGTCCTGACTTTC | CASSFPAGANVLTF
- | TRBJ1-2 | - | TRBV4-3 | TGCGCCAGCAGCCAAGATTCCCCTCCTGCCTATGGCTACACCTTC | CASSQDSPPAYGYTF
TRBD1 | TRBJ1-6 | - | TRBV10-3 | TGTGCCATCAGTGTGGAGCGGGACAGTTTGAATTCACCCCTCCACTTT | CAISVERDSLNSPLHF
TRBD1 | TRBJ2-7 | - | TRBV6-1 | TGTGCCAGTGCCTCTCGGACAGGTTCACCTTCGGTCTACGAGCAGTACTTC | CASASRTGSPSVYEQYF
- | TRBJ2-6 | - | TRBV28 | TGTGCCAGCAGTCCCCTACTTTCCTCTGGGGCCAACGTCCTGACTTTC | CASSPLLSSGANVLTF
- | TRBJ2-3 | - | TRBV20-1 | TGCAGTGCTGGAACCGGGGGCCATGATACGCAGTATTTT | CSAGTGGHDTQYF
- | TRBJ2-6 | - | TRBV28 | TGTGCCAGCAGAGGGGGACCTGGGGCCAACGTCCTGACTTTC | CASRGGPGANVLTF